This is a list of T cell receptor beta chains from one sample in a study of OX40 agonist ivuxolimab in advanced cancers. TCRdb keeps only in-frame clones here, not all; method: immunoSEQ multiplex PCR. The sample consists of around 71,000 clones, just under 80% of them appearing once. Sequencing was performed on CD4+ or CD8+ T cells sorted from blood, taken in a trial of the OX40 agonist ivuxolimab. The receptors come from an adult with an advanced solid tumor such as melanoma, head and neck, liver or kidney cancer. Both conserved end residues are part of each CDR3. A D gene is named only where the DNA matches it firmly. Size is stated for part of the rows, as once, few or many counts, or as a class when the clone is expanded.

TRBD1	TRBJ2-2	few	TRBV4-1	TGCGCCAGCAGCCCGACAGGGTGGGAGACCGGGGAGCTGTTTTTT	CASSPTGWETGELFF
NA	TRBJ2-6	NA	TRBV2	TGTGCCAGCAGTGGTCGTGGAGGGGGTTGGACTGTTAGGGCCAACGTCCTGACTTTC	CASSGRGGGWTVRANVLTF
NA	TRBJ2-1	NA	TRBV27	TGTGCCAGCAGTTTATTCGAGGAATCCTACAATGAGCAGTTCTTC	CASSLFEESYNEQFF
TRBD1	TRBJ1-6	NA	TRBV7-2	TGTGCCAGCAGCTTAGCCCCTTACAGGGGGCGCGGTAATTCACCCCTCCACTTT	CASSLAPYRGRGNSPLHF
NA	TRBJ1-2	NA	TRBV5-1	TGCGCCAGCAGCTTGACCTATACGCAGGGTAACTATGGCTACACCTTC	CASSLTYTQGNYGYTF
NA	TRBJ2-3	NA	TRBV20-1	TGCAGTGCTGGGTGGGATACGCAGTATTTT	CSAGWDTQYF
NA	TRBJ1-1	NA	TRBV7-2	TGTGCCAGCAGCTTACCCCACAGAAACACTGAAGCTTTCTTT	CASSLPHRNTEAFF
NA	TRBJ1-5	NA	TRBV7-9	TGTGCCAGCAGCTTAGGGACCGGGGCCAATCAGCCCCAGCATTTT	CASSLGTGANQPQHF
NA	TRBJ2-7	few	TRBV5-4	TGTGCCAGCAGCTTGGAGGACACTAGCTCCTACGAGCAGTACTTC	CASSLEDTSSYEQYF
TRBD1	TRBJ1-5	NA	TRBV7-6	TGTGCCAGCAGCTCTCGACAGGGGAGGGGTCAGCCCCAGCATTTT	CASSSRQGRGQPQHF
NA	TRBJ1-3	NA	TRBV7-9	TGTGGCAGCAGCTCAGGACGGTCCTCTGGAAACACCATATATTTT	CGSSSGRSSGNTIYF
NA	TRBJ2-7	once	TRBV5-6	TGTGCCAGCACTCTCGACCTGGGGGGCAGGGAGCAGTACTTC	CASTLDLGGREQYF
NA	TRBJ2-1	NA	TRBV4-2	TGTGCCAGCAGCCCTCGGACATCCAACTCCTACAATGAGCAGTTCTTC	CASSPRTSNSYNEQFF
NA	TRBJ2-7	NA	TRBV2	TGTGCCAGCTCGACAGGCAGCTACGAGCAGTACTTC	CASSTGSYEQYF
NA	TRBJ1-4	NA	TRBV7-6	TGTGCCAGCAGCTTACAGGGTTGGACTAATGAAAAACTGTTTTTT	CASSLQGWTNEKLFF
TRBD1	TRBJ2-7	NA	TRBV6-4	TGTGCCAGCAGTGGGGGGGACAGGGGGCGGTTTGACTACGTGGACGAGCAGTACTTC	CASSGGDRGRFDYVDEQYF
TRBD2	TRBJ2-1	NA	TRBV19	TGTGCCAGTAGTCCTCGCAGGACTAGCGGGAGATGGTACAATGGGCAGTTCTTC	CASSPRRTSGRWYNGQFF
TRBD2	TRBJ2-3	NA	TRBV5-1	TGCGCCAGCAGCTTGAATGGGCGGGGGAGGACAGATACGCAGTATTTT	CASSLNGRGRTDTQYF
TRBD1	TRBJ1-2	NA	TRBV7-9	TGTGCCAGCAGCTTAGGACAGGGGCTTGAAAACTATGGCTACACCTTC	CASSLGQGLENYGYTF
TRBD1	TRBJ1-5	NA	TRBV5-8	TGTGCCAGCAGCTTCAGGGGGCAGAATCAGCCCCAGCATTTT	CASSFRGQNQPQHF
NA	TRBJ2-7	few	TRBV21-1	TGTGCCAGCAGTCAAATGCCCTACGAGCAGTACTTC	CASSQMPYEQYF
TRBD2	TRBJ2-1	few	TRBV5-6	TGTGCCAGCAGCCCACCTCGGACTAGCGCGCACAATGAGCAGTTCTTC	CASSPPRTSAHNEQFF
TRBD2	TRBJ2-5	NA	TRBV5-1	TGCGCCAGCAGCTTGGGGTCTAGCGGGGGACCCAACGGAGAGACCCAGTACTTC	CASSLGSSGGPNGETQYF
NA	TRBJ1-2	NA	TRBV9	TGTGCCAGCAGCGTAGAAGGACAGAGGAGATATGGCTACACCTTC	CASSVEGQRRYGYTF
NA	TRBJ2-1	NA	TRBV11-2	TGTGCCAGCAGCTTAGCTCGGGGGCTGACCTCCTACAATGAGCAGTTCTTC	CASSLARGLTSYNEQFF